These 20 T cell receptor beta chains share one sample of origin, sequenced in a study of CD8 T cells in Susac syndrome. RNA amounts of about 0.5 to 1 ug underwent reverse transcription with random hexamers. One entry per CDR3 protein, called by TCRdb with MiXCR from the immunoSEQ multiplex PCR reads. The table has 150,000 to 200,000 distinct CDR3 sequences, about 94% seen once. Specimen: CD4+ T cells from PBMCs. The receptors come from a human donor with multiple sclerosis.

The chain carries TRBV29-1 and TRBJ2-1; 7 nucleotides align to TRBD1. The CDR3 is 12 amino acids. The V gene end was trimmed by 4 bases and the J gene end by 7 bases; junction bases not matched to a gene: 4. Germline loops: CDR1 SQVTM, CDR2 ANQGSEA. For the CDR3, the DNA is TGCAGCGTTGGTCAGGGACAGAATGAGCAGTTCTTC. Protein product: CSVGQGQNEQFF.

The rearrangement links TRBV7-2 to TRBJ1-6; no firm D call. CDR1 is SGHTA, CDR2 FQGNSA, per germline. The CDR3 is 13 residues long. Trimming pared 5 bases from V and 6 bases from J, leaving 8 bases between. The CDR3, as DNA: TGTGCCAGCAGCCCTCAGTCTAATTCACCCCTCCACTTT. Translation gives CASSPQSNSPLHF.

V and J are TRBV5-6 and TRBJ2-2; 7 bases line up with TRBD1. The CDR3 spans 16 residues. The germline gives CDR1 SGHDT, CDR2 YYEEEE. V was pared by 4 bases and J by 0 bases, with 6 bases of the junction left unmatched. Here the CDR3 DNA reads TGTGCCAGCAGCCTCGGGACAGTAGCGAACACCGGGGAGCTGTTTTTT. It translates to CASSLGTVANTGELFF.

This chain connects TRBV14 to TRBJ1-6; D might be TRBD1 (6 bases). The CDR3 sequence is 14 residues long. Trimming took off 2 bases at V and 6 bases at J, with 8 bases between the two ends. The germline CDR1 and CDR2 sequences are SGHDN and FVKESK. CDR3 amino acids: CASSQLRGNSPLHF. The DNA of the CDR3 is TGTGCCAGCAGCCAACTCAGGGGTAATTCACCCCTCCACTTT.

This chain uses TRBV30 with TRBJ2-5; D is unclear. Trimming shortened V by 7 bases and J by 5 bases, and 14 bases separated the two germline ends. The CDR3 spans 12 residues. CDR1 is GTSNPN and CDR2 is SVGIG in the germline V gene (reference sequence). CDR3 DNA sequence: TGTGCCTCCAAAGGGTACGGGGAGACCCAGTACTTC. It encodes CASKGYGETQYF.

The CDR3 nucleotides are TGTGCCAGCAGCCAACCAGGGAACACTGAAGCTTTCTTT. Protein: CASSQPGNTEAFF. The chain couples TRBV3-1 to TRBJ1-1, with D unclear. This CDR3 region has 13 residues. The V gene's germline CDR1 is LGHDT and CDR2 YNNKEL (reference sequence). V was trimmed by 2 bases and J by 1 base, leaving 5 bases between them.

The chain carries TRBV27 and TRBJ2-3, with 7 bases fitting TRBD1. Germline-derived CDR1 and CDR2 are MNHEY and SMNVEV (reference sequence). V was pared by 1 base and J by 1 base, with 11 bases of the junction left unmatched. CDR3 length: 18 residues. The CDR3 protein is CASSLFPPSGGGTDTQYF. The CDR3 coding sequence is TGTGCCAGCAGTTTATTCCCTCCCTCAGGGGGTGGCACAGATACGCAGTATTTT.

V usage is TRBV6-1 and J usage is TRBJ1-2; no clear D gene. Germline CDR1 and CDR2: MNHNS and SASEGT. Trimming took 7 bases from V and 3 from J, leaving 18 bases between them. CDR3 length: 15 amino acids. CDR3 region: CASTRAMEAHYGYTF. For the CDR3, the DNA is TGTGCCAGCACCCGCGCTATGGAGGCTCACTATGGCTACACCTTC.

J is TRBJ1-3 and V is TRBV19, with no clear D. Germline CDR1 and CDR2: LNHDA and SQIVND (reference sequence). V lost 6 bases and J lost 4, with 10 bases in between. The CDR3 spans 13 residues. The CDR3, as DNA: TGTGCCAGTAGACCTAGAGCGGGAAACACCATATATTTT. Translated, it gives CASRPRAGNTIYF.

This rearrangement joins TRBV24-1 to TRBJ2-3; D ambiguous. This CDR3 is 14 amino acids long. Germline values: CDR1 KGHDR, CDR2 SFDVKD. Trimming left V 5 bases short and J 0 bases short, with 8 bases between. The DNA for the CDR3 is TGTGCCACCAGTGGCGGCCTCAGCACAGATACGCAGTATTTT. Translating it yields CATSGGLSTDTQYF.

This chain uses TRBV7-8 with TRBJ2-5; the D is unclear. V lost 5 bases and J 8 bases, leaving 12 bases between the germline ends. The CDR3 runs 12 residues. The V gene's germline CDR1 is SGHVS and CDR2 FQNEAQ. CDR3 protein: CASSPISITQYF. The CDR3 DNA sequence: TGTGCCAGCAGCCCAATCAGTATCACCCAGTACTTC.

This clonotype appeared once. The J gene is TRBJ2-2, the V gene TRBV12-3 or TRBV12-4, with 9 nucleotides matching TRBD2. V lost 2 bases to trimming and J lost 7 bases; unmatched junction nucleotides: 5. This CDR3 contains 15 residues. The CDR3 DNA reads TGTGCCAGCAGTTTATCGGTAGCGGGGGTCGGGGAGCTGTTTTTT. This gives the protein CASSLSVAGVGELFF.

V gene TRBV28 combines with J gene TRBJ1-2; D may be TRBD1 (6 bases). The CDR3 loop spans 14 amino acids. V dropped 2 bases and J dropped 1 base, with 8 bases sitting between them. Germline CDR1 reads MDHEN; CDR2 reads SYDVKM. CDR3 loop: CASSLPQGNYGYTF. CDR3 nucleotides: TGTGCCAGCAGTTTACCACAGGGTAACTATGGCTACACCTTC.

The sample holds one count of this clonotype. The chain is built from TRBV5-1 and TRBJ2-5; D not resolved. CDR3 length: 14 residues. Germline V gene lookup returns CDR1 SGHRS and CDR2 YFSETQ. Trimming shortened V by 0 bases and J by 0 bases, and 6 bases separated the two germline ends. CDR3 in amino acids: CASSLGSYQETQYF. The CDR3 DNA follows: TGCGCCAGCAGCTTGGGCAGCTACCAAGAGACCCAGTACTTC.

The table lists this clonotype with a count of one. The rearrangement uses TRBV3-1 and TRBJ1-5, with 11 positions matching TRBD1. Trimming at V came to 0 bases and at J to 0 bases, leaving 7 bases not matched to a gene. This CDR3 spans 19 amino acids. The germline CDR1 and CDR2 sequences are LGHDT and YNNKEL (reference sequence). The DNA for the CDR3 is TGTGCCAGCAGCCAAGAGGGGACAGGGGGGAGATATAGCAATCAGCCCCAGCATTTT. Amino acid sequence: CASSQEGTGGRYSNQPQHF.

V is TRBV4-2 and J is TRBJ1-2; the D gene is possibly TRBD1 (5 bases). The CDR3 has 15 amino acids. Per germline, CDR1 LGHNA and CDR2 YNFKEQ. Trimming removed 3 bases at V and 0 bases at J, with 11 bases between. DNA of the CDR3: TGTGCCAGCAGCCAGTACCAGGGAGCTAACTATGGCTACACCTTC. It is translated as CASSQYQGANYGYTF.

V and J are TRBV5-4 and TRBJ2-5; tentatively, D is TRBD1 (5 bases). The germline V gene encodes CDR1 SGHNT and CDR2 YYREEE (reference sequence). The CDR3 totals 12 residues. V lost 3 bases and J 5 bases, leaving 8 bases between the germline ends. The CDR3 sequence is CASSSPGETQYF. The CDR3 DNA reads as TGTGCCAGCAGCTCTCCAGGGGAGACCCAGTACTTC. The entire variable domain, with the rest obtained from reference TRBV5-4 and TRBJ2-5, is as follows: ETGVTQSPTHLIKTRGQQVTLRCSSQSGHNTVSWYQQALGQGPQFIFQYYREEENGRGNFPPRFSGLQFPNYSSELNVNALELDDSALYLCASSSPGETQYFGPGTRLLVL.

CDR3 nucleotide sequence: TGTGCCAGCAGCCAAGCTGTTCGGGTAGCGGGGGAGACCCAGTACTTC. Residues: CASSQAVRVAGETQYF. The chain recombines TRBV14 with TRBJ2-5; 8 bases fit TRBD2. Germline trimming cut 1 base from V and 5 bases from J; bases unmatched to any gene: 9. The CDR3 spans 16 residues. Germline V gene lookup returns CDR1 SGHDN and CDR2 FVKESK.

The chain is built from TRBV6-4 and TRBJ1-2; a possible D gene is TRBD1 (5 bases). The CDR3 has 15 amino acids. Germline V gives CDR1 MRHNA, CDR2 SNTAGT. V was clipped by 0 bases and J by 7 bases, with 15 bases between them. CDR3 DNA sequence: TGTGCCAGCAGTGACTCGGGGATCCAGCAGGGTGGCTACACCTTC. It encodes CASSDSGIQQGGYTF.

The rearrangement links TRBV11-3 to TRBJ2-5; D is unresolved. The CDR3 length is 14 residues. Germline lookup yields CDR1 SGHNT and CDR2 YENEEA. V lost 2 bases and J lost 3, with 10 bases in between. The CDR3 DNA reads TGTGCCAGCAGCTTAAGAAGTAATAAAGAGACCCAGTACTTC. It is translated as CASSLRSNKETQYF.